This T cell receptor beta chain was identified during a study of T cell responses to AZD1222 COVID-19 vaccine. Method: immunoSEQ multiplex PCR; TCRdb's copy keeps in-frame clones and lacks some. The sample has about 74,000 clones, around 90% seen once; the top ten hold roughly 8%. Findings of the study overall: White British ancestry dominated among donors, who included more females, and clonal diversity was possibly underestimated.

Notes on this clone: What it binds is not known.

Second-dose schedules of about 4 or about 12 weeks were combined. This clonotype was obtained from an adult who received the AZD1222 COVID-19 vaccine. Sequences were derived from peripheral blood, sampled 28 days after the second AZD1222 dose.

CDR3: CSASLRLGSYNEQFF. DNA for the CDR3: TGCAGCGCCAGCCTGAGACTTGGGTCCTACAATGAGCAGTTCTTC. The V call is TRBV29-1, the J call TRBJ2-1, with D hard to call. Germline V gives CDR1 SQVTM, CDR2 ANQGSEA. V was shortened by 7 bases and J by 1 base, with 17 bases between the two germline ends. The CDR3 totals 15 residues.